A single sample is the source of the 17 T cell receptor beta chains below, sequenced in a study of T-cell reconstitution after alpha-beta-depleted transplantation in children. No antigen is known for these receptors. This sample's TCRbeta library carried unique molecular identifier barcodes. TCRdb reprocessed the PCR reads with MiXCR, giving one entry per CDR3 protein. Of 25,000 to 35,000 distinct CDR3 sequences listed, about 7% are singletons. General study results and limits: Expanded graft clones numbering several hundred reportedly gave rise to alpha-beta T cells about two months after transplant.

The sequenced sample was peripheral blood, obtained 60 days after TCRalphabeta/CD19-depleted stem cell transplant. These receptors originate from a child under two years old who had a stem cell transplant for acute myeloid leukemia, so the T cells may come from the graft donor.

This clonotype has at least ten counts. This sequence joins TRBV11-2 and TRBJ2-4; the match to TRBD1 covers 9 bases. Germline assignment: CDR1 SGHAT and CDR2 FQNNGV. This CDR3 has 16 residues. The junction had 8 bases not matched to a gene; V was cut back by 6 bases and J by 2 bases. The CDR3 region is CASSPDRGMSKNIQYF. The CDR3 DNA reads as TGTGCCAGCAGTCCGGACAGGGGCATGTCCAAAAACATTCAGTACTTC. Full variable domain (rest looked up from reference TRBV11-2 and TRBJ2-4): EAGVAQSPRYKIIEKRQSVAFWCNPISGHATLYWYQQILGQGPKLLIQFQNNGVVDDSQLPKDRFSAERLKGVDSTLKIQPAKLEDSAVYLCASSPDRGMSKNIQYFGAGTRLSVL.

This clonotype has a count of ten or more. This chain uses TRBV9 with TRBJ2-1, with 9 bases identical to TRBD2. Unmatched junction bases numbered 4, after V lost 0 bases and J lost 6 bases. The CDR3 spans 15 residues. CDR1 SGDLS and CDR2 YYNGEE come from the germline V gene. The CDR3: CASSVGLSGSNEQFF. The CDR3 nucleotides read TGTGCCAGCAGCGTAGGCCTTAGCGGGAGCAATGAGCAGTTCTTC.

Ten or more counts support this clonotype. The chain is built from TRBV12-3 or TRBV12-4 and TRBJ1-1; 8 nucleotides match TRBD1. The CDR3 loop spans 14 amino acids. V gave up 5 bases and J gave up 11 bases; unmatched junction bases: 13. The CDR3 protein is CASSPRPNRGDAFF. In DNA, the CDR3 is TGTGCCAGCAGTCCCCGCCCTAACAGGGGGGACGCTTTCTTT.

Ten or more counts support this clonotype. The V and J genes are TRBV11-2 and TRBJ1-2, with unresolved D. The V gene's germline CDR1 is SGHAT and CDR2 FQNNGV. V was shortened by 5 bases and J by 4 bases, with 17 bases between the two germline ends. This CDR3 has 15 amino acids. The CDR3: CASSPFESSLYGYTF. The CDR3 DNA reads TGTGCCAGCAGCCCGTTCGAGAGTTCCCTCTATGGCTACACCTTC.

This clonotype was observed many times. The rearrangement uses TRBV27 and TRBJ2-6, with D perhaps matching TRBD2 (6 bases). This CDR3 region has 14 residues. Trimming removed 6 bases at V and 4 bases at J, with 10 bases between. CDR1 MNHEY and CDR2 SMNVEV come from the germline V gene (reference sequence). The CDR3 here is CASRGGRGANVLTF. CDR3 DNA sequence: TGTGCCAGCAGGGGGGGTAGGGGGGCCAACGTCCTGACTTTC. The variable domain in full, completed from reference TRBV27 and TRBJ2-6, reads EAQVTQNPRYLITVTGKKLTVTCSQNMNHEYMSWYRQDPGLGLRQIYYSMNVEVTDKGDVPEGYKVSRKEKRNFPLILESPSPNQTSLYFCASRGGRGANVLTFGAGSRLTVL.

This clonotype was detected many times. CDR3 sequence: CASSLAGKETQYF. DNA of the CDR3: TGTGCCAGCAGCTTAGCAGGGAAAGAGACCCAGTACTTC. This chain links TRBV7-9 with TRBJ2-5; D remains ambiguous. This CDR3 is 13 amino acids long. The V end lost 0 bases, the J end lost 3 bases, and 5 bases lay between the germline ends. Germline V lookup: CDR1 SEHNR, CDR2 FQNEAQ (reference sequence).

This clonotype has a count of ten or more. This chain links TRBV27 with TRBJ1-5, with TRBD1 identical over 7 bases. J gave up 7 bases and V 8 bases, and 11 bases lay outside the gene matches. Per the germline V gene, CDR1 is MNHEY and CDR2 is SMNVEV (reference sequence). The CDR3 has 14 amino acids. CDR3 bases: TGTGCCAGCGGGAACAGGGGCATAGGACAGCCCCAGCATTTT. This gives the protein CASGNRGIGQPQHF.

This clonotype occurred many times. The chain has TRBV7-2 and TRBJ2-7; no clear D gene. The CDR3 is 15 residues long. Trimming cost V 1 base and J 0 bases, with 10 bases left between them. CDR1 is SGHTA and CDR2 is FQGNSA in the germline V gene. The CDR3 loop reads CASSLEVPSSYEQYF. The CDR3 coding sequence is TGTGCCAGCAGCTTAGAGGTCCCTAGCTCCTACGAGCAGTACTTC.

This clonotype has at least ten counts. The chain carries TRBV4-3 and TRBJ2-7; no definite D call. CDR3 length equals 14 residues. V was cut by 2 bases and J by 3 bases, with 11 bases left in between. Per germline, CDR1 LGHNA and CDR2 YSLEER. CDR3 sequence reads: CASSQFSPNYEQYF. DNA of the CDR3: TGCGCCAGCAGCCAATTCAGCCCCAACTACGAGCAGTACTTC.

This clonotype occurred many times. This chain links TRBV5-5 with TRBJ2-5; 7 bases match TRBD2. In germline, CDR1 is SGHKS, CDR2 YYEKEE (reference sequence). V trimming: 0 bases; J trimming: 5 bases; junction bases outside the gene matches: 7. The CDR3 runs to 15 residues. The CDR3 sequence is CASSLVTRGRETQYF. For the CDR3, the DNA is TGTGCCAGCAGCTTGGTAACGCGGGGGAGGGAGACCCAGTACTTC.

This clonotype was detected many times. The chain carries TRBV7-2 and TRBJ1-6; D gene uncertain. The germline V and J ends were trimmed by 1 base and 10 bases, with 17 bases remaining between them. Germline CDR1 is SGHTA and CDR2 is FQGNSA. There are 16 residues in the CDR3. CDR3 sequence (DNA): TGTGCCAGCAGCTTAGGAGGGATCGCTCCCTTATCACCCCTCCACTTT. Protein sequence: CASSLGGIAPLSPLHF.

This clonotype was observed many times. The rearrangement joins TRBV5-1 to TRBJ1-1; 7 bases fit TRBD1. The J segment lost 1 base and the V segment lost 2 bases, leaving 8 bases of the junction unmatched. Per germline, CDR1 SGHRS and CDR2 YFSETQ. The CDR3 contains 16 residues. The CDR3 here is CASSFSQGRANTEAFF. The CDR3 DNA sequence: TGCGCCAGCAGCTTCTCACAGGGGAGGGCGAACACTGAAGCTTTCTTT.

The table lists this clonotype with many counts. CDR3 sequence: CASSQDPSVRADTQYF. The CDR3 coding sequence is TGTGCCAGCAGCCAAGACCCTAGCGTGAGGGCAGATACGCAGTATTTT. The chain recombines TRBV4-2 with TRBJ2-3, with D perhaps TRBD2 (6 bases). Germline CDR1 reads LGHNA; CDR2 reads YNFKEQ. This CDR3 has 16 amino acids. The V and J ends lost 0 bases and 4 bases respectively, with 14 bases between them.

This clonotype has at least ten counts. This rearrangement joins TRBV6-2 or TRBV6-3 to TRBJ2-7; 10 nucleotides line up with TRBD1. Losses at the gene ends were 2 bases for V and 1 base for J; bases not matched to a gene: 2. The CDR3 has 15 residues. The germline V gene encodes CDR1 MNHEY and CDR2 SVGEGT. CDR3 region: CASSYPDRGSYEQYF. CDR3 coding DNA: TGTGCCAGCAGTTACCCGGACAGGGGGTCCTACGAGCAGTACTTC.

In this sample, this clonotype turned up many times. V usage is TRBV2 and J usage is TRBJ2-7; D is undetermined. Germline V gene data show CDR1 as SNHLY and CDR2 as FYNNEI. The V and J ends lost 8 bases and 9 bases respectively, with 11 bases between them. CDR3 length equals 10 residues. The CDR3 loop reads CASAIVGQYF. CDR3 nucleotides: TGTGCCAGCGCTATTGTCGGGCAGTACTTC.

This clonotype was detected many times. This chain uses TRBV11-3 with TRBJ2-2, with TRBD2 matching over 9 bases. V lost 4 bases, J lost 5 bases, and 8 bases stayed unmatched. Per germline, CDR1 SGHNT and CDR2 YENEEA. CDR3 length: 16 amino acids. CDR3: CASSSRTSVGTGELFF. The CDR3 DNA follows: TGTGCCAGCAGCTCTAGGACTAGCGTAGGAACCGGGGAGCTGTTTTTT. Based on the CDR3 plus reference TRBV11-3 and TRBJ2-2, the full variable domain is EAGVVQSPRYKIIEKKQPVAFWCNPISGHNTLYWYLQNLGQGPELLIRYENEEAVDDSQLPKDRFSAERLKGVDSTLKIQPAELGDSAVYLCASSSRTSVGTGELFFGEGSRLTVL.

This clonotype was counted at least ten times. The chain couples TRBV7-9 to TRBJ2-3; TRBD1 might be the D (7 bases). Germline V gene lookup returns CDR1 SEHNR and CDR2 FQNEAQ (reference sequence). V gave up 5 bases and J gave up 6 bases, with 15 bases separating them. This CDR3 has 14 amino acids. CDR3: CASSPPGGQDTQYF. The CDR3 nucleotides read TGTGCCAGCAGCCCCCCCGGGGGACAGGATACGCAGTATTTT. Supplemented by reference TRBV7-9 and TRBJ2-3, the full variable domain reads DTGVSQNPRHKITKRGQNVTFRCDPISEHNRLYWYRQTLGQGPEFLTYFQNEAQLEKSRLLSDRFSAERPKGSFSTLEIQRTEQGDSAMYLCASSPPGGQDTQYFGPGTRLTVL.